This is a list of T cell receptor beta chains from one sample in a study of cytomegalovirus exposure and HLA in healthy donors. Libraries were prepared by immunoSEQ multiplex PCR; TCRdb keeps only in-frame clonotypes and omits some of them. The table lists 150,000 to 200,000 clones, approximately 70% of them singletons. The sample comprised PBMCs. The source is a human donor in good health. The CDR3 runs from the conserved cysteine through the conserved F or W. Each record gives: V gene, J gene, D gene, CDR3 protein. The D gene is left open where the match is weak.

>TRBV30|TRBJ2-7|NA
CASGGAYEQYF
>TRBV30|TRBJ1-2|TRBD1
CAWSSPPGTGANYGYTF
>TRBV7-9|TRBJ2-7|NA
CASSFPGVPNEQYF
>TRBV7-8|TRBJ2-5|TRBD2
CASSALGGGKETQYF
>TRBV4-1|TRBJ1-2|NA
CASSRDRDYGYTF
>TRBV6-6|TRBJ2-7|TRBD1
CASSRDRGLYEQYF
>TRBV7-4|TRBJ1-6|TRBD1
CASSFRGQDNSPLHF
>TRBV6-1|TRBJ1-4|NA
CASRGGWGPNEKLFF
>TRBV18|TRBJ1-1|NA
CASSLLLQGGTEAFF
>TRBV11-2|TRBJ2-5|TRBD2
CASRSSGGAETQYF
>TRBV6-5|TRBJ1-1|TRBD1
CASSQGDVAFF
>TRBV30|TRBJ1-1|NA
CAWSRRVWTEAFF
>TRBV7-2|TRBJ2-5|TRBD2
CASSLAGGQETQYF
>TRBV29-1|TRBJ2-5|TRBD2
CSVGGWGTPQETQYF
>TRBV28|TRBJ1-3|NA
CASSTKLSFSGNTIYF
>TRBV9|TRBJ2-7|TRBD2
CASSPQTGAGLAGALYEQYF
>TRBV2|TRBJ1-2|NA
CASSKGAPGYTF
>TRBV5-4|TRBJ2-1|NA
CASRSPTGMSYNEQFF
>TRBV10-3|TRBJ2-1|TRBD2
CAISDGAGGYNEQFF
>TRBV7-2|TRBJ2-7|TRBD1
CASSNPRDRGGEQYF
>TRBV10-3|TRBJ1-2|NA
CAISVSQRYYGYTF